This T cell receptor (beta chain) derives from a study of cytomegalovirus exposure and HLA in healthy donors (dated by TCRdb to 2015 to 2018). The study in broad terms: In an earlier analysis of 550 to 750 of the donors, 276 Gb of sequence data and 117 million unique TCR beta sequences from 150 million to 200 million T cells were reported. HLA typing included class I and class II loci at four-digit resolution. Around 320 gigabases of sequencing data and approximately 80 million unique TCR sequences were included in an early release covering roughly 600 HLA-typed donors. Donor age, sex, ethnicity and CMV serostatus were collected together with the repertoire data. Roughly 5 DR-DQ haplotypes were handled as single units for association and clustering, since linkage in the cohort was strong. Across approximately 400 genotyped donors of the cohort, an average of roughly 200,000 unique TCR beta nucleotide sequences per donor were sequenced, and 15% to 20% of those sequences were non-productive. A separate validation cohort of 100 to 150 different subjects was used in addition to the roughly 640-subject first cohort. To study patterns of TCR occurrence, a later analysis re-analyzed previously published TCR beta repertoires from 666 donors and added high-resolution HLA genotyping. All discovery cohort repertoires had been generated on a single sequencing platform. The study aimed to test whether cataloging public T cell receptors could reveal signatures of past pathogen exposure. An earlier analysis of more than 450 of the donors used high-throughput TCR beta sequencing to judge whether each TCR beta V gene segment behaved as functional or pseudogenic. A later genetic analysis used genome-wide SNP genotypes for about 60% of the roughly 700 donors, treating that subset as a discovery cohort. Using immunosequencing, the study profiled T cell repertoires from about 610 subjects and related those repertoires to cytomegalovirus serostatus. The number of typed donors differed by locus: about 620-630 for A, B, C, DRB1 and DQB1; roughly 510 for DQA1; about 600 for DPA1; and about 450 for DPB1. In the later analysis, no new phenotypic data were used to find candidate immune exposures; instead, reliance was placed on TCR beta sequences and their occurrence across donors. Among the roughly 400 genotyped donors, around 81% belonged to the genetic ancestry cluster associated with self-reported Caucasian donors. High-throughput TCR immunosequencing, statistical association of individual TCRs with disease status, and machine learning were combined to predict cytomegalovirus infection status. General conclusions and limits of the study: The classifier was reported to diagnose cytomegalovirus status with high specificity and sensitivity in both the original and validation cohorts. The cohort was sequenced for TCR beta chains only, and without alpha or paired-chain data the features that could be detected were limited. Across donors, most TCR sequences were observed very rarely, whereas some public TCRs were present in many individuals. A later genetic analysis reported fewer N-insertions in productive TCRs among donors in an Asian-associated ancestry cluster than the roughly 700-donor mean. In an earlier analysis of around 500 of the donors, most TCR beta V segments appeared in productive rearrangements about 87% or about 30% of the time, broadly matching IMGT annotations. Some IMGT-functional V segments, including TRBV6-2 and TRBV6-3, could not be distinguished by the 87-base-pair reads and were therefore excluded. A group of highly shared sequence variants was considered likely to be a technical artifact of the sequencing pipeline. Several of the top co-occurrence clusters appeared to be linked to parvovirus B19, influenza, CMV and Epstein-Barr virus, according to a later analysis. In a later analysis, the rate of TCR association differed among HLA loci, with DRB1 alleles having the most associated TCRs and HLA-C alleles having the fewest. An association between a missense DCLRE1C variant and V-gene and J-gene trimming of TCR beta chains was found in a later genetic analysis and replicated in an independent cohort. A few of the identified cytomegalovirus-associated TCR beta chains were confirmed in vitro to be specific for cytomegalovirus antigens. According to a later analysis, most CMV-associated TCR beta chains appeared to be HLA-restricted, and the HLA associations seemed to be driven largely by CMV exposure. Correlated functional status among segregating V segments might reflect linkage disequilibrium, but an unknown experimental factor could not be ruled out. Assigning TCR associations to individual alleles was difficult when HLA alleles, especially DR and DQ, strongly co-occurred. Over 15 rarely observed V segments, including chromosome 9 orphons, were excluded from the earlier analysis of about 610 of the donors because counts were too low. HLA typing was unavailable for some donors at each locus, so association tests used only the typed subset. A further reported finding was that TCR beta sequences accurately predicted the HLA-A and HLA-B alleles for most subjects in the first cohort. At a false discovery rate of 0.05, a later analysis linked some 17,000 TCR beta sequences to specific HLA alleles. Immune exposure information for the cohort was limited to CMV serostatus. Roughly uniform sequencing depth across donors was assumed in presence/absence analyses, although this assumption may not hold. Compared with equally common non-associated chains, HLA-associated TCR beta chains in a later analysis were more clonally expanded and had lower generation probabilities. The authors suggested that the approach could potentially be extended to other disease states and immunological phenotypes. The study listed 164 TCR beta chains as associated with cytomegalovirus.

This clone was recorded a few times. It lacks a known antigen. No much larger clone exists at a distance of one base, and base qualities are not known. The CDR3 sequence holds 18 residues, the cysteine and phenylalanine included. Only the CDR3 DNA stays, 54 bases, in frame from base 1. V and J are trimmed by 4 bases and 0 bases, and the gene matches miss 11 bases of the junction. CDR1 and CDR2 are drawn from the germline V gene: SNHLY, FYNNEI. Libraries were constructed by the immunoSEQ multiplex PCR assay. The multiplex PCR relied on a mix of 60 forward primers for TCR Vbeta segments and 13 reverse primers for TCR Jbeta segments. The CDR3 region of rearranged TCR beta genes was amplified from genomic DNA by a multiplex PCR assay. The amplified TCR beta libraries were sequenced on the Illumina HiSeq System as 87-base-pair reads. The source study handled its data this way. A later analysis counted tens of millions of unique TCR beta chains across the 550 to 750 repertoires, and 9 million to 14 million of these chains were shared by at least two donors. Raw reads were error-corrected and collapsed into unique sequences by a nearest-neighbor algorithm in which closely related sequences were merged to remove PCR and sequencing errors. Alignment of CDR3 sequences to IMGT reference sequences was used to assign V, D and J gene segments. For a sequence to be retained, a match of at least six nucleotides was required to both a V gene segment and a J gene segment. A rearrangement counted as productive if the CDR3 had no stop codons and remained in frame with V and J, and every other rearrangement counted as non-productive. Following IMGT convention, CDR3 was defined as the stretch from the second conserved V-encoded cysteine up to the conserved J-encoded phenylalanine. The earlier analysis of about 610 of the donors excluded any sequence lacking an unambiguous match to a single V gene segment. An earlier analysis of about 590 of the donors classified V segments as functional when productive rearrangements were above 56.7% and as segregating when the standard deviation between donors was above 5%. A statistical classification framework was built to diagnose cytomegalovirus status from the catalog of TCR beta chain sequences. V and J gene assignment, in a later analysis, came from comparing TCR nucleotide sequences with IMGT/GENE-DB human TR gene sequences. Using the TCRdist pipeline, a later analysis assigned CDR3 sequences along with most-parsimonious VDJ recombination scenarios. In a later analysis, every TCR beta chain was defined by the combination of its CDR3 amino acid sequence and its V-gene family, and reads without a unique V-gene family were dropped. In a later analysis, several hundred highly shared, low-generation-probability nucleotide sequences were removed to address suspected cross-contamination and a sequencing artifact. In a later analysis, a clonal expansion index was calculated for each public chain from normalized within-repertoire ranks of inferred template counts. Generation probabilities in a later analysis came from a VDJ recombination model fitted to out-of-frame rearrangements, and those results were checked against IGoR. In a later analysis, hypergeometric tests were used to score TCR-TCR, TCR-HLA and TCR-CMV co-occurrence, with a repertoire-size bias correction applied to TCR pairs. A later analysis estimated false discovery rates by permuting HLA or CMV assignments 20 times. In a later analysis, co-occurring TCRs were grouped using DBSCAN, and TCRdist sequence similarity was added for clustering within HLA-allele-positive subsets. Repertoires with fewer than 30,000 or more than 120,000 public chains were left out of co-occurrence clustering, as were several repertoires with anomalous nucleotide sharing. TCRdb stores this immuneACCESS table with in-frame sequences only. Part of the clones is absent; in the studies checked, under half of the shortfall reflects unresolved V genes, and no reason is known for the rest. From that table come the V and J calls and clone size; the DNA was used to work out D and trimming. Across this sample there are 74,000 or so clones, with about 79% seen only once. 7% to 7.5% of the sample comes from the top ten.

In total, around 600 healthy bone marrow donors made up the cohort. At the time of sampling, all cohort members were nominally healthy, though unrecorded immune exposures were likely present. The donor was CMV seronegative and belonged to the group of under 400 seronegative cohort members. A peripheral blood sample was provided by each donor, and peripheral blood mononuclear cells were used for TCR beta sequencing. Genomic DNA was extracted from the blood cell samples with the Qiagen DNeasy Blood Extraction Kit. The sample was PBMCs. This receptor chain uses TRBV2 and TRBJ1-3, and 8 junctional nucleotides match TRBD1. This clonotype was sampled from a woman in her thirties or forties in good health and CMV-seronegative. The CDR3 protein: CASSVPQGAASSGNTIYF. The nucleotide sequence reads as follows: TGTGCCAGCAGTGTCCCGCAGGGGGCCGCTTCCTCTGGAAACACCATATATTTT.